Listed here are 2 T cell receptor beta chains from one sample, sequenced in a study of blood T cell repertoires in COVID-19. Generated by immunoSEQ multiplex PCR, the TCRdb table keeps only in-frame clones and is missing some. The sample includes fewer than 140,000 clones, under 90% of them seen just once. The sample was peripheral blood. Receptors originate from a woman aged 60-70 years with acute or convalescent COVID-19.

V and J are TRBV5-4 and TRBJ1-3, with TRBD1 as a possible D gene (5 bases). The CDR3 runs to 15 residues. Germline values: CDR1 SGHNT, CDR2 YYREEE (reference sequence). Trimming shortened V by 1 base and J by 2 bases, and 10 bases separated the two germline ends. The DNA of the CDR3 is TGTGCCAGCAGCTTGAGGACAAATACTGGAAACACCATATATTTT. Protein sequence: CASSLRTNTGNTIYF.

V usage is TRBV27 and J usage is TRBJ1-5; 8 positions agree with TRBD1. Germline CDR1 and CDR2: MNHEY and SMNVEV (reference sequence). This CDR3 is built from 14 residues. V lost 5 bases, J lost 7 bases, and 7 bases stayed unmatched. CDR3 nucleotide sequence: TGTGCCAGCAGTCCAGGACAGGGTGGCCAGCCCCAGCATTTT. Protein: CASSPGQGGQPQHF.